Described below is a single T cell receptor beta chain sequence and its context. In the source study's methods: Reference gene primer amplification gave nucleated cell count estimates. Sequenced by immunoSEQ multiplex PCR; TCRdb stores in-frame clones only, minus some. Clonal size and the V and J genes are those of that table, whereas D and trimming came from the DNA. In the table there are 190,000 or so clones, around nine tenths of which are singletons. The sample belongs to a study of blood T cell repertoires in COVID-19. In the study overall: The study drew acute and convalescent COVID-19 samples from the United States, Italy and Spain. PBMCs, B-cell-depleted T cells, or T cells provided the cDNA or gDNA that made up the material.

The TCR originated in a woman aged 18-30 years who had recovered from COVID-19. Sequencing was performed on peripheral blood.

The CDR3 DNA reads TGTGCCAGCTCACCCTACTCCGGGAGCGGGGCCTACAATGAGCAGTTCTTC. Protein: CASSPYSGSGAYNEQFF. The chain is built from TRBV18 and TRBJ2-1; 7 bases agree with TRBD2. The CDR3 loop spans 17 amino acids. The germline V gene encodes CDR1 KGHSH and CDR2 LQKENI. V shed 3 bases, J shed 2 bases, and the junction held 10 bases outside the gene matches.